This T cell receptor (beta chain) is drawn from a study of radiation and T cells in renal cell carcinoma. Clones were read by immunoSEQ multiplex PCR, and TCRdb kept only the in-frame ones, dropping some. The table lists about 150,000 clones, approximately 90% of them singletons. As to time point: baseline pretreatment blood. Treatment meaning: 15 Gy SBRT to primary tumor, nephrectomy 4 weeks later. In germline, CDR1 is SEHNR, CDR2 FQNEAQ (reference sequence). V was pared by 4 bases and J by 6 bases, with 8 bases between. This CDR3 has 12 residues. The TCR originated in an older woman with renal cell carcinoma. The chain couples TRBV7-9 to TRBJ2-3; tentatively, D is TRBD1 or TRBD2 (6 bases each). Sequenced here: blood, sampled from a patient whose treatment included radiotherapy and nephrectomy. The CDR3, as DNA: TGTGCCAGCAGCTGGAGGGGGGATACGCAGTATTTT. This sequence encodes CASSWRGDTQYF.